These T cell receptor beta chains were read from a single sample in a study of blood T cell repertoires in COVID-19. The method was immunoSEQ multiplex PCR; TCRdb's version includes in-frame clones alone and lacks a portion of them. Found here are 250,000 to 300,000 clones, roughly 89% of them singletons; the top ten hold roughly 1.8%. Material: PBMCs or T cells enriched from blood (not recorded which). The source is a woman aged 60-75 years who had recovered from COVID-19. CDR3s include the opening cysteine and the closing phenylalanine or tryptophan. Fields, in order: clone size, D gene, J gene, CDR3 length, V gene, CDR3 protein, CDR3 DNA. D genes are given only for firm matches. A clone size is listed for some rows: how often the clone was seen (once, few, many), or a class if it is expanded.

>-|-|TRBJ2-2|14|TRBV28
CAGSSPGNTGELFF
TGTGCCGGCAGTTCCCCAGGGAACACCGGGGAGCTGTTTTTT
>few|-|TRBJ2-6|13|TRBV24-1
CATGQHGANVLTF
TGTGCCACCGGACAGCATGGGGCCAACGTCCTGACTTTC
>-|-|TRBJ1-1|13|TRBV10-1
CASRAGHYTEAFF
TGCGCCAGCAGAGCGGGACATTACACTGAAGCTTTCTTT
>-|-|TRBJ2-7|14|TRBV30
CAGKGGDYTYEQYF
TGTGCCGGGAAGGGGGGGGACTACACCTACGAGCAGTACTTC
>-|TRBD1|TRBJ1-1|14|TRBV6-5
CASSTGTGGTEAFF
TGTGCCAGCAGCACCGGGACAGGTGGGACTGAAGCTTTCTTT
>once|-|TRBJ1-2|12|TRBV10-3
CATRGEVDGYTF
TGTGCCACCCGAGGGGAGGTGGATGGCTACACCTTC
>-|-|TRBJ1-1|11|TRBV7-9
CASRTWGLAFF
TGTGCCAGCAGGACCTGGGGCTTGGCTTTCTTT
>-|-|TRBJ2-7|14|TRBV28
CASILSQGTYEQYF
TGTGCCAGCATCCTAAGTCAGGGTACCTACGAGCAGTACTTC
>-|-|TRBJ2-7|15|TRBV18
CASSPPGLGGHEQYF
TGTGCCAGCTCACCACCGGGATTAGGAGGTCACGAGCAGTACTTC
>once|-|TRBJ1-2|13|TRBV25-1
CASSDRGLVGYTF
TGTGCCAGCAGTGATAGGGGCTTAGTAGGCTACACCTTC
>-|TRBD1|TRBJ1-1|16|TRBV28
CASSSPGQGLNTEAFF
TGTGCCAGCAGTTCACCCGGACAGGGGCTGAACACTGAAGCTTTCTTT
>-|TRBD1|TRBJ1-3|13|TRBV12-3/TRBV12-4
CASTTGGRNTIYF
TGTGCCAGCACCACAGGGGGCCGGAACACCATATATTTT
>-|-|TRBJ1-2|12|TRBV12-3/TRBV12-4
CASSLQAYGYTF
TGTGCCAGCAGTTTACAGGCGTATGGCTACACCTTC
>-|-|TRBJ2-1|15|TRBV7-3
CASSLKDGIYNEQFF
TGTGCCAGCAGCTTAAAGGACGGGATATACAATGAGCAGTTCTTC
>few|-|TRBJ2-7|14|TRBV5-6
CASSLGAAIYEQYF
TGTGCCAGCAGCTTGGGCGCCGCAATCTACGAGCAGTACTTC
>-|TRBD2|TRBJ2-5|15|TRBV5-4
CASSLGLAGQETQYF
TGTGCCAGCAGCCTGGGACTAGCGGGGCAAGAGACCCAGTACTTC
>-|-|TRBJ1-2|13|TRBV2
CASRSTAGDGYTF
TGTGCCAGCCGGAGTACGGCGGGCGATGGCTACACCTTC
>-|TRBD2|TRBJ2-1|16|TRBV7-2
CASSLLRLAGVNEQFF
TGTGCCAGCAGCCTCCTTCGACTAGCGGGCGTTAATGAGCAGTTCTTC
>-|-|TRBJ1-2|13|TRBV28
CASSFQQSYGYTF
TGTGCCAGCAGTTTCCAACAGAGCTATGGCTACACCTTC
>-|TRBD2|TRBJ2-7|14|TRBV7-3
CASSLIGGSDEQYF
TGTGCCAGCAGCTTAATTGGCGGGAGTGACGAGCAGTACTTC
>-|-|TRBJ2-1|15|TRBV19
CASSGRWPGVAEQFF
TGTGCCAGTAGCGGGCGATGGCCGGGGGTAGCCGAGCAGTTCTTC
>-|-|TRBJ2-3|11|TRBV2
CASSRTDTQYF
TGTGCCAGCAGTCGGACAGATACGCAGTATTTT
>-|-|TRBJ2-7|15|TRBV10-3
CAISELGPGSGEQYF
TGTGCCATCAGTGAGTTGGGGCCCGGGTCGGGCGAGCAGTACTTC
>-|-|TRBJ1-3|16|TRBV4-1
CASSQETGMVGNTIYF
TGCGCCAGCAGCCAAGAAACGGGGATGGTAGGAAACACCATATATTTT
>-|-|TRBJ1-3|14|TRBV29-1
CSVEPQGSRNTIYF
TGCAGCGTTGAGCCCCAGGGGAGTAGAAACACCATATATTTT
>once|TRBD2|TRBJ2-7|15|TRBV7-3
CASSRGLAETYEQYF
TGTGCCAGCAGCCGCGGACTAGCGGAGACCTACGAGCAGTACTTC
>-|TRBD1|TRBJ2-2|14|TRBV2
CASSERGPAGELFF
TGTGCCAGCAGTGAGAGGGGGCCGGCAGGGGAGCTGTTTTTT
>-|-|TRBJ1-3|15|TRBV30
CACSHRRGTGNTIYF
TGTGCCTGCTCTCACAGACGGGGGACTGGAAACACCATATATTTT
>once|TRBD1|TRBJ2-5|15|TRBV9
CASSIRTGLQETQYF
TGTGCCAGCAGCATTCGGACAGGGCTCCAAGAGACCCAGTACTTC
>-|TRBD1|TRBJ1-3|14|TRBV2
CASSEGQGGNTIYF
TGTGCCAGCAGTGAGGGACAGGGGGGAAACACCATATATTTT
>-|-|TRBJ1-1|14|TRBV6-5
CATKPGGAGTEAFF
TGTGCCACCAAACCGGGGGGGGCAGGGACTGAAGCTTTCTTT
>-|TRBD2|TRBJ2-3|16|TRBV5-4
CASTPGGRGGSDTQYF
TGTGCCAGCACCCCCGGCGGGCGGGGGGGTTCCGATACGCAGTATTTT
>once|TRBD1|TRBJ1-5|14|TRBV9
CASSRQGVNQPQHF
TGTGCCAGCAGCAGACAGGGGGTGAATCAGCCCCAGCATTTT
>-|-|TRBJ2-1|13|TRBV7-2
CASSLVGEAEQFF
TGTGCCAGCAGCTTAGTAGGGGAGGCCGAGCAGTTCTTC
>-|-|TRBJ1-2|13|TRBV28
CASSLKDYYGYTF
TGTGCCAGCAGTTTAAAGGACTACTATGGCTACACCTTC
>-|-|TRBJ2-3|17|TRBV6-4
CASSDSAVGRGTYTQYF
TGTGCCAGCAGTGACTCGGCGGTGGGCAGGGGGACTTATACGCAGTATTTT
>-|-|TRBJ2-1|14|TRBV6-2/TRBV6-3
CASGSPFSYNEQFF
TGTGCCAGCGGTTCCCCGTTTTCCTACAATGAGCAGTTCTTC
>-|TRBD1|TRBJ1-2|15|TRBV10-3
CAISNPGQGGYGYTF
TGTGCCATCTCTAACCCGGGACAGGGAGGCTATGGCTACACCTTC
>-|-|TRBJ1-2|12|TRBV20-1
CSASGRGYGYTF
TGCAGTGCTAGTGGGAGGGGATATGGCTACACCTTC
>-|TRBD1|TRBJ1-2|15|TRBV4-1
CASSQGSTGVYGYTF
TGCGCCAGCAGCCAAGGGTCCACAGGGGTCTATGGCTACACCTTC
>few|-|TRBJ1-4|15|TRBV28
CASSLWGATNEKLFF
TGTGCCAGCAGTTTGTGGGGGGCAACTAATGAAAAACTGTTTTTT
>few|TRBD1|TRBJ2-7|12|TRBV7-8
CASSATGGEQYF
TGTGCCAGCAGCGCTACAGGGGGCGAGCAGTACTTC
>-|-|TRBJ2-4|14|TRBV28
CASSFTQEGDIQYF
TGTGCCAGCAGTTTTACCCAAGAAGGGGACATTCAGTACTTC
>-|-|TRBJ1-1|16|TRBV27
CASSLLGRALNTEAFF
TGTGCCAGCAGTTTATTGGGCAGGGCCCTGAACACTGAAGCTTTCTTT
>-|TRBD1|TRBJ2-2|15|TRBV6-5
CASYTGGANTGELFF
TGTGCCAGTTATACAGGGGGAGCGAACACCGGGGAGCTGTTTTTT
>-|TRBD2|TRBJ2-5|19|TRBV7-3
CASSLRGSGGTNFQETQYF
TGTGCCAGCAGCTTACGTGGTAGCGGGGGGACTAATTTCCAAGAGACCCAGTACTTC
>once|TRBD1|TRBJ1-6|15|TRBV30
CAWSVDRFYNSPLHF
TGTGCCTGGAGTGTGGACAGGTTCTATAATTCACCCCTCCACTTT
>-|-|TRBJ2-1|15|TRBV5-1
CASSLVGARGNEQFF
TGCGCCAGCAGCTTGGTCGGGGCCCGGGGGAATGAGCAGTTCTTC
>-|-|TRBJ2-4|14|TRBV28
CASSRQAVKNIQYF
TGTGCCAGCAGTCGACAGGCGGTAAAAAACATTCAGTACTTC
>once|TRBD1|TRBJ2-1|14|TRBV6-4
CASSAGQGIGEQFF
TGTGCCAGCAGTGCGGGACAGGGGATTGGGGAGCAGTTCTTC
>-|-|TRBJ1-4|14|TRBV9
CASSRGTGNEKLFF
TGTGCCAGCAGCCGCGGGACGGGAAATGAAAAACTGTTTTTT
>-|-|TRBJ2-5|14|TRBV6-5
CASSYTGEQETQYF
TGTGCCAGCAGTTACACCGGGGAGCAAGAGACCCAGTACTTC
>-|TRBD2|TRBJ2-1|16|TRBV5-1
CASSLTGVGLAGKIFF
TGCGCCAGCAGCTTGACAGGGGTAGGACTAGCGGGAAAAATATTCTTC
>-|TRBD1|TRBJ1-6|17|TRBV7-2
CASSLGDRGVWNSPLHF
TGTGCCAGCAGCTTAGGGGACAGGGGGGTTTGGAATTCACCCCTCCACTTT
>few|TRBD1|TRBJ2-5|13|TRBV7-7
CASSQGAAETQYF
TGTGCTAGCAGCCAGGGGGCTGCGGAGACCCAGTACTTC
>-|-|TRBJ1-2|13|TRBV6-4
CASSEPGLYGYTF
TGTGCCAGCAGTGAACCAGGGCTCTATGGCTACACCTTC
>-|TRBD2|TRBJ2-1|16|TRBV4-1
CASSQGRGSSYNEQFF
TGCGCCAGCAGCCAAGGGCGCGGGAGCTCCTACAATGAGCAGTTCTTC
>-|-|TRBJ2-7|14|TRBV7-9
CASSLDPVPYEQYF
TGTGCCAGCAGCTTAGATCCGGTGCCCTACGAGCAGTACTTC
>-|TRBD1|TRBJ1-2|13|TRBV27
CASNGRGSYGYTF
TGTGCCAGCAATGGCAGGGGGAGCTATGGCTACACCTTC
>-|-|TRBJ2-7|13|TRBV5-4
CASSFGLSYEQYF
TGTGCCAGCAGCTTCGGACTGTCCTACGAGCAGTACTTC